A single sample is the source of the 32 T cell receptor beta chains below, sequenced in a study of T cell responses to AZD1222 COVID-19 vaccine. Method: immunoSEQ multiplex PCR; TCRdb's copy keeps in-frame clones and lacks some. The profile shows 190,000 or so clones, 80% to 95% of them singletons. Sample: peripheral blood, taken 28 days after the second AZD1222 dose. Receptors originate from an adult who received the AZD1222 COVID-19 vaccine.

The chain couples TRBV3-1 (or the pseudogene TRBV3-2) to TRBJ1-4; D unresolved. The CDR3 runs 16 residues. V was shortened by 1 base and J by 0 bases, with 9 bases between the two germline ends. Germline CDR1 and CDR2: LGHDT and YNNKEL (reference sequence). DNA for the CDR3: TGTGCCAGCAGCCAAGTTCCAGGTGCAACTAATGAAAAACTGTTTTTT. This encodes CASSQVPGATNEKLFF.

A single count supports this clone. The chain has TRBV18 and TRBJ2-3; maybe TRBD2 (5 bases). The CDR3 has 16 residues. CDR1 KGHSH and CDR2 LQKENI come from the germline V gene. The V and J ends lost 2 bases and 3 bases respectively, with 15 bases between them. The CDR3 sequence: CASSPATLVGTDTQYF. The DNA of the CDR3 is TGTGCCAGCTCACCAGCCACACTAGTGGGGACAGATACGCAGTATTTT.

This clone was seen a single time. This chain connects TRBV5-1 to TRBJ2-5; 7 bases agree with TRBD1. The CDR3 totals 15 residues. CDR1 and CDR2 from the germline V gene are SGHRS and YFSETQ. With 6 bases clipped from V and 1 base from J, the junction kept 9 bases outside the gene matches. The CDR3 sequence is CASIPLGQSQETQYF. The CDR3 nucleotides read TGCGCCAGCATCCCCCTGGGACAGAGCCAAGAGACCCAGTACTTC. Using reference TRBV5-1 and TRBJ2-5 for the parts outside the CDR3, the full variable domain is KAGVTQTPRYLIKTRGQQVTLSCSPISGHRSVSWYQQTPGQGLQFLFEYFSETQRNKGNFPGRFSGRQFSNSRSEMNVSTLELGDSALYLCASIPLGQSQETQYFGPGTRLLVL.

The chain joins TRBV2 to TRBJ1-4, with a weak D call TRBD1 (6 bases). The CDR3 is made up of 15 amino acids. Trimming stripped 0 bases from V and 11 bases from J, with 16 bases between. Germline V gives CDR1 SNHLY, CDR2 FYNNEI. The CDR3 protein is CASSEAGGRGSKLFF. DNA for the CDR3: TGTGCCAGCAGTGAAGCCGGGGGGCGCGGGTCTAAACTGTTTTTT.

The chain has TRBV18 and TRBJ2-7; D gene unclear. Per germline, CDR1 KGHSH and CDR2 LQKENI. Deletions cut 0 bases from V and 6 bases from J, with 9 bases between. This CDR3 comprises 13 residues. The CDR3 sequence: CASSPPVGIEQYF. Here the CDR3 DNA reads TGTGCCAGCTCACCACCAGTAGGGATCGAGCAGTACTTC. Full variable domain (missing parts from reference TRBV18 and TRBJ2-7): NAGVMQNPRHLVRRRGQEARLRCSPMKGHSHVYWYRQLPEEGLKFMVYLQKENIIDESGMPKERFSAEFPKEGPSILRIQQVVRGDSAAYFCASSPPVGIEQYFGPGTRLTVT.

V usage is TRBV4-2 and J usage is TRBJ2-7; D is uncertain. The CDR3 totals 14 residues. Germline V gene lookup returns CDR1 LGHNA and CDR2 YNFKEQ. The V end was cut by 0 bases, the J end by 6 bases, with 12 bases between. CDR3: CASSQEPSMGEQYF. The CDR3 DNA sequence: TGTGCCAGCAGCCAAGAGCCTAGTATGGGCGAGCAGTACTTC.

The chain is built from TRBV19 and TRBJ1-1; perhaps TRBD1 as D (5 bases). The V end was cut by 5 bases, the J end by 4 bases, with 14 bases between. Germline CDR1 reads LNHDA; CDR2 reads SQIVND (reference sequence). CDR3 length: 14 residues. This CDR3 reads CASSWGGRGTEAFF. The CDR3 region has the DNA TGTGCCAGTAGTTGGGGCGGTCGAGGCACTGAAGCTTTCTTT. The variable domain in full, with the rest retrieved from reference TRBV19 and TRBJ1-1, is DGGITQSPKYLFRKEGQNVTLSCEQNLNHDAMYWYRQDPGQGLRLIYYSQIVNDFQKGDIAEGYSVSREKKESFPLTVTSAQKNPTAFYLCASSWGGRGTEAFFGQGTRLTVV.

The rearrangement joins TRBV18 to TRBJ1-4; the match to TRBD1 covers 8 bases. The V and J ends lost 4 bases and 8 bases, in that order; junction bases with no gene match: 3. Germline V gene lookup returns CDR1 KGHSH and CDR2 LQKENI. The CDR3 extends over 13 amino acids. The CDR3 region has the DNA TGTGCCAGCTCACGGGGACAGGAGGAAAAACTGTTTTTT. This codes for CASSRGQEEKLFF.

The chain recombines TRBV7-2 with TRBJ1-5; unclear D gene. Trimming took 3 bases from V and 4 from J, leaving 7 bases between them. The CDR3 contains 13 residues. Per the germline V gene, CDR1 is SGHTA and CDR2 is FQGNSA. CDR3 residues: CASSFRRNQPQHF. DNA of the CDR3: TGTGCCAGCAGCTTCCGTAGAAATCAGCCCCAGCATTTT.

The chain couples TRBV3-1 (or the pseudogene TRBV3-2) to TRBJ1-6; no firm D call. From germline, CDR1 is LGHDT and CDR2 YNNKEL (reference sequence). This CDR3 contains 13 residues. V lost 1 base and J 8 bases, leaving 6 bases between the germline ends. For the CDR3, the DNA is TGTGCCAGCAGCCAAGGGCGGGATTCACCCCTCCACTTT. Protein: CASSQGRDSPLHF.

This rearrangement joins TRBV4-1 to TRBJ1-5; D is unresolved. Germline V gene lookup returns CDR1 MGHRA and CDR2 YSYEKL. CDR3 length equals 14 residues. Trimming took 0 bases from V and 8 from J, leaving 11 bases between them. For the CDR3, the DNA is TGCGCCAGCAGCCAAGATAAGTTCTGGGAGCCCCAGCATTTT. Translating it yields CASSQDKFWEPQHF.

This rearrangement joins TRBV10-3 to TRBJ1-4; a possible D gene is TRBD1 (6 bases). Germline V gene sequence: CDR1 ENHRY, CDR2 SYGVKD. CDR3 length equals 14 residues. With 10 bases removed from V and 6 bases from J, the gap between germline ends came to 18 bases. The CDR3: CATGRTASDEKLFF. The CDR3 bases are TGTGCCACCGGGCGGACAGCATCGGATGAAAAACTGTTTTTT.

The rearrangement joins TRBV11-2 to TRBJ2-5; no firm D call. The CDR3 loop spans 11 amino acids. The germline V and J ends were trimmed by 5 bases and 5 bases, with 6 bases remaining between them. The germline V gene has CDR1 SGHAT and CDR2 FQNNGV. The CDR3 sequence: CASSLSETQYF. The DNA for the CDR3 is TGTGCCAGCAGCCTCAGTGAGACCCAGTACTTC.

The V and J genes are TRBV7-3 and TRBJ1-1, with D possibly matching TRBD1 (6 bases). This CDR3 region has 16 residues. The V and J ends lost 1 base and 0 bases respectively, with 12 bases between them. In germline, CDR1 is SGHTA, CDR2 FQGTGA. The CDR3, as DNA: TGTGCCAGCAGCTTAAACAGGGTTGCAATGAACACTGAAGCTTTCTTT. Encoded protein: CASSLNRVAMNTEAFF.

The J gene is TRBJ1-2, the V gene TRBV13, with 8 bases matching TRBD1. This CDR3 contains 14 residues. Germline values: CDR1 PRHDT, CDR2 FYEKMQ (reference sequence). V was pared by 6 bases and J by 1 base, with 4 bases of the junction left unmatched. The CDR3 nucleotides are TGTGCCAGCAGTCGCAGGGGGCATAACTATGGCTACACCTTC. Protein sequence: CASSRRGHNYGYTF. Filled out from reference TRBV13 and TRBJ1-2, the complete variable domain reads AAGVIQSPRHLIKEKRETATLKCYPIPRHDTVYWYQQGPGQDPQFLISFYEKMQSDKGSIPDRFSAQQFSDYHSELNMSSLELGDSALYFCASSRRGHNYGYTFGSGTRLTVV.

The gene calls are TRBV2 and TRBJ2-1, with TRBD2 matching over 11 bases. The V gene's germline CDR1 is SNHLY and CDR2 FYNNEI. The CDR3 has 13 amino acids. The junction had 4 bases not matched to a gene; V was cut back by 8 bases and J by 7 bases. The CDR3 nucleotides are TGTGCCAGCTTTACTAGCGGGGGTAATGAGCAGTTCTTC. Encoded protein: CASFTSGGNEQFF.

This clone was observed a handful of times. The chain joins TRBV7-8 to TRBJ2-1, with D possibly being TRBD2 (5 bases). Looked up from germline, CDR1 is SGHVS and CDR2 is FQNEAQ. Trimming removed 5 bases at V and 4 bases at J, with 9 bases between. The CDR3 has 13 amino acids. The CDR3 region has the DNA TGTGCCAGCAGCCTCACTAGTTACAATGAGCAGTTCTTC. Residues: CASSLTSYNEQFF.

The rearrangement uses TRBV6-2 or TRBV6-3 and TRBJ1-1; 7 nucleotides match TRBD1. J was trimmed by 7 bases and V by 6 bases; bases with no gene match: 8. Looked up from germline, CDR1 is MNHEY and CDR2 is SVGEGT. The CDR3 extends over 13 amino acids. The CDR3 DNA reads as TGTGCCAGCAGCAGACGATGGGACAGTGAAGCTTTCTTT. Residues: CASSRRWDSEAFF.

This chain links TRBV7-2 with TRBJ1-2, with D uncertain. V lost 4 bases to trimming and J lost 3 bases, with 3 bases between them. Per germline, CDR1 SGHTA and CDR2 FQGNSA. There are 11 residues in the CDR3. CDR3 protein: CASSWDYGYTF. For the CDR3, the DNA is TGTGCCAGCAGCTGGGACTATGGCTACACCTTC.

V is TRBV9 and J is TRBJ1-6, with 7 bases identical to TRBD1. Germline V lookup: CDR1 SGDLS, CDR2 YYNGEE. CDR3 size: 14 residues. V lost 3 bases, J lost 7 bases, and 4 bases stayed unmatched. CDR3 nucleotide sequence: TGTGCCAGCAGCGCCCGGGACAGCAATTCACCCCTCCACTTT. Translated: CASSARDSNSPLHF.

The chain couples TRBV28 to TRBJ1-2, with 8 bases matching TRBD1. The CDR3 contains 14 residues. Trimming at V came to 5 bases and at J to 8 bases, leaving 10 bases not matched to a gene. The germline gives CDR1 MDHEN, CDR2 SYDVKM. For the CDR3, the DNA is TGTGCCAGCAGTCCTGAGGACAGGGATGGGGGCTACACCTTC. It is translated as CASSPEDRDGGYTF.

As DNA, the CDR3 is TGTGCCAGCCGACAGCACAATCAGCCCCAGCATTTT. Amino acid sequence: CASRQHNQPQHF. The chain has TRBV6-5 and TRBJ1-5; TRBD1 might be the D (5 bases). The V gene lost 8 bases and the J gene lost 3 bases, with 8 bases spanning the gap. CDR1 is MNHEY, CDR2 SVGAGI, per germline. CDR3 size: 12 residues.

The chain has TRBV19 and TRBJ1-3; D gene unclear. Germline loops: CDR1 LNHDA, CDR2 SQIVND (reference sequence). The CDR3 is 15 amino acids. Trimming shortened V by 4 bases and J by 9 bases, and 19 bases separated the two germline ends. This chain's CDR3 is CASSRSGRLDGTIYF. The DNA for the CDR3 is TGTGCCAGTAGTAGGAGTGGCAGACTGGATGGCACCATATATTTT.

The genes are TRBV5-6 and TRBJ2-2; D gene uncertain. The germline CDR1 and CDR2 sequences are SGHDT and YYEEEE. This CDR3 has 15 amino acids. V shed 4 bases and J shed 0 bases, with 10 bases lying between them. The CDR3 coding sequence is TGTGCCAGCAGCCCCAGTGGGACGAACACCGGGGAGCTGTTTTTT. This encodes CASSPSGTNTGELFF.

A note on this clone: The same CDR3 can be traced to other DNA sequences in this sample. The chain combines TRBV3-1 (or the pseudogene TRBV3-2) with TRBJ1-2; no definite D call. CDR1 is LGHDT, CDR2 YNNKEL, per germline (reference sequence). The CDR3 totals 11 residues. The V end was cut by 7 bases, the J end by 2 bases, with 5 bases between. The CDR3 loop is CASTGNYGYTF. CDR3 nucleotide sequence: TGTGCCAGCACCGGGAACTATGGCTACACCTTC.

V is TRBV3-1 (or the pseudogene TRBV3-2) and J is TRBJ2-7; no clear D. Germline CDR1 is LGHDT and CDR2 is YNNKEL (reference sequence). The CDR3 has 13 residues. Trimming shortened V by 2 bases and J by 2 bases, and 7 bases separated the two germline ends. The DNA of the CDR3 is TGTGCCAGCAGCCAATTCCGGACCTACGAGCAGTACTTC. Protein product: CASSQFRTYEQYF.

The chain links TRBV7-2 to TRBJ1-2; D is ambiguous. Germline CDR1 is SGHTA and CDR2 is FQGNSA. The V and J ends lost 1 base and 4 bases respectively, with 7 bases between them. The CDR3 is made up of 13 amino acids. This CDR3 is CASSLDSAYGYTF. As DNA, the CDR3 is TGTGCCAGCAGCTTAGATTCAGCCTATGGCTACACCTTC.

The CDR3 is CASSEVRGNTIYF. CDR3 coding DNA: TGTGCCAGCAGTGAAGTGAGAGGAAACACCATATATTTT. The chain recombines TRBV6-1 with TRBJ1-3; D is ambiguous. Germline CDR1 reads MNHNS; CDR2 reads SASEGT. The CDR3 loop spans 13 amino acids. Deletions cut 1 base from V and 4 bases from J, with 5 bases between.

This chain joins TRBV14 and TRBJ1-1; TRBD1 is a possible D gene (6 bases). V lost 4 bases, J lost 11 bases, and 14 bases lay in between. The CDR3 extends over 12 amino acids. Germline lookup yields CDR1 SGHDN and CDR2 FVKESK. The CDR3 region is CASSPAGGGAFF. CDR3 bases: TGTGCCAGCAGCCCCGCCGGAGGGGGGGCTTTCTTT.

This clone appeared once. CDR3 bases: TGTGCCAGTAGTAAAATAGGTACGCAGTATTTT. Its translation: CASSKIGTQYF. This chain connects TRBV19 to TRBJ2-3; D ambiguous. The CDR3 runs to 11 residues. V was trimmed by 4 bases and J by 8 bases, leaving 7 bases between them. Germline CDR1 and CDR2: LNHDA and SQIVND (reference sequence).

This rearrangement joins TRBV15 to TRBJ1-5; D not resolved. Trimming left V 3 bases short and J 0 bases short, with 9 bases between. CDR1 and CDR2 (germline): LNHNV, YYDKDF (reference sequence). The CDR3 has 15 residues. CDR3 nucleotides: TGTGCCACCAGCAGGGCAGATTATAGCAATCAGCCCCAGCATTTT. As protein: CATSRADYSNQPQHF.

The chain recombines TRBV7-2 with TRBJ1-2; a weak D match, TRBD1 (5 bases). Germline lookup yields CDR1 SGHTA and CDR2 FQGNSA. The ends were cut back, 2 bases at V and 8 bases at J, with 12 bases in the middle. The CDR3 is made up of 13 amino acids. CDR3 DNA sequence: TGTGCCAGCAGCTTACCAGGGCAATGGGGCTACACCTTC. Translating gives CASSLPGQWGYTF. Full variable domain (remainder filled in from reference TRBV7-2 and TRBJ1-2): GAGVSQSPSNKVTEKGKDVELRCDPISGHTALYWYRQSLGQGLEFLIYFQGNSAPDKSGLPSDRFSAERTGGSVSTLTIQRTQQEDSAVYLCASSLPGQWGYTFGSGTRLTVV.